This passage covers 19 T cell receptor beta chains from one sample sequenced in a study of shared clonotypes between healthy human individuals. Clones were read by immunoSEQ multiplex PCR, and TCRdb kept only the in-frame ones, dropping some. The sample contains around 2.5 million clones, 80% to 95% of which appear only once. Sample: naive CD4+ T cells from PBMCs. Documented subset: CD45RA+ positively selected. These receptors originate from a man aged 18 to 35 in good health. Some clones in this sample may be carry-over from other donors' samples.

V usage is TRBV18 and J usage is TRBJ2-3; 9 nucleotides agree with TRBD1. J lost 6 bases, V lost 0 bases, and 10 bases had no gene match. CDR1 is KGHSH and CDR2 is LQKENI in the germline V gene. This CDR3 is built from 17 residues. The CDR3 DNA sequence: TGTGCCAGCTCACCACCGGACAGGGGAGAAATTCGGGATACGCAGTATTTT. This translates into CASSPPDRGEIRDTQYF.

The rearrangement uses TRBV10-3 and TRBJ1-5, with 7 bases aligning to TRBD1. The CDR3 runs 15 residues. Germline CDR1 is ENHRY and CDR2 is SYGVKD. The junction had 6 bases not matched to a gene; V was cut back by 7 bases and J by 0 bases. Here the CDR3 DNA reads TGTGCCATCACCCAGGGGGTAAATAGCAATCAGCCCCAGCATTTT. This codes for CAITQGVNSNQPQHF.

This chain links TRBV18 with TRBJ1-1, with D perhaps matching TRBD1 (5 bases). V was cut by 6 bases and J by 7 bases, with 12 bases left in between. This CDR3 spans 12 amino acids. From germline, CDR1 is KGHSH and CDR2 LQKENI. The CDR3 region is CASSLLTDEAFF. The DNA for the CDR3 is TGTGCCAGCTCCCTTCTGACAGATGAAGCTTTCTTT.

CDR3 bases: TGCGCCAGCAGCTGGGGCGAAGACTATGGCTACACCTTC. Translated, it gives CASSWGEDYGYTF. J is TRBJ1-2 and V is TRBV5-1, with a weak D call TRBD1 (5 bases). V was shortened by 3 bases and J by 3 bases, with 9 bases between the two germline ends. CDR1 and CDR2 from the germline V gene are SGHRS and YFSETQ. CDR3 length equals 13 residues.

This chain links TRBV4-3 with TRBJ2-4; tentatively, D is TRBD2 (6 bases). Deletions cut 0 bases from V and 7 bases from J, with 22 bases between. Per the germline V gene, CDR1 is LGHNA and CDR2 is YSLEER. The CDR3 runs to 18 residues. Written as DNA, the CDR3 is TGCGCCAGCAGCCAAGAGGCTCCTCCCATAGCGGACCTGAACATTCAGTACTTC. Its protein product is CASSQEAPPIADLNIQYF.

The V and J genes are TRBV18 and TRBJ2-7; TRBD1 might be the D (6 bases). The CDR3 sequence is 13 residues long. Germline CDR1 reads KGHSH; CDR2 reads LQKENI. The V end lost 5 bases, the J end lost 4 bases, and 12 bases lay between the germline ends. CDR3 DNA: TGTGCCAGCTCATCACAGGGTCGATACGAGCAGTACTTC. Its protein product is CASSSQGRYEQYF.

This chain uses TRBV11-2 with TRBJ2-7, with TRBD2 matching over 12 bases. Germline CDR1 and CDR2: SGHAT and FQNNGV. CDR3 size: 16 residues. Trimming at V came to 5 bases and at J to 0 bases, leaving 5 bases not matched to a gene. The CDR3, as DNA: TGTGCCAGCAGCGTACTAGCGGGGGGTAGCTCCTACGAGCAGTACTTC. It codes for CASSVLAGGSSYEQYF.

The rearrangement uses TRBV7-3 and TRBJ1-2; D not resolved. Trimming left V 4 bases short and J 5 bases short, with 14 bases between. From germline, CDR1 is SGHTA and CDR2 FQGTGA. This CDR3 contains 14 residues. The CDR3, as DNA: TGTGCCAGCAGCTCGGCCCCTACAGATTATGGCTACACCTTC. Protein sequence: CASSSAPTDYGYTF.

For this clone: The sample holds other DNA sequences that translate to the same CDR3. The DNA for the CDR3 is TGTGCCAGCAGTTACTCGGGGGACTATGGCTACACCTTC. It codes for CASSYSGDYGYTF. V and J are TRBV6-6 and TRBJ1-2; a weak D match, TRBD1 (5 bases). The length of the CDR3 is 13 residues. Germline lookup yields CDR1 MNHNY and CDR2 SVGAGI (reference sequence). V was pared by 0 bases and J by 3 bases, with 5 bases between.

The chain uses TRBV5-1 and TRBJ2-1; 9 bases are shared with TRBD2. The CDR3 consists of 16 residues. Germline values: CDR1 SGHRS, CDR2 YFSETQ. Trimming took 0 bases from V and 8 from J; bases not matched to a gene: 9. The CDR3 coding sequence is TGCGCCAGCAGCTTGGCCTATGCGGGAGGGCCTTATGAGCAGTTCTTC. Protein: CASSLAYAGGPYEQFF.

J is TRBJ2-5 and V is TRBV6-1; D gene uncertain. In germline, CDR1 is MNHNS, CDR2 SASEGT. Trimming took 6 bases from V and 0 from J, leaving 8 bases between them. This CDR3 region has 13 residues. The CDR3 DNA follows: TGTGCCAGCAGCCCCATGTACCAAGAGACCCAGTACTTC. This encodes CASSPMYQETQYF.

The chain carries TRBV6-6 and TRBJ1-3; maybe TRBD1 (5 bases). V lost 10 bases and J 2 bases, leaving 15 bases between the germline ends. The V gene's germline CDR1 is MNHNY and CDR2 SVGAGI (reference sequence). CDR3 length: 14 residues. The CDR3 sequence is CATRGDSAGNTIYF. Here the CDR3 DNA reads TGTGCCACAAGGGGTGACAGTGCTGGAAACACCATATATTTT.

CDR3 in amino acids: CASSLGVVNEQFF. The DNA of the CDR3 is TGTGCCAGCAGCTTAGGGGTGGTTAATGAGCAGTTCTTC. The V call is TRBV11-2, the J call TRBJ2-1; D is undetermined. Germline V gene sequence: CDR1 SGHAT, CDR2 FQNNGV. V gave up 1 base and J gave up 7 bases, with 8 bases separating them. The CDR3 consists of 13 residues.

The chain carries TRBV28 and TRBJ1-1; D is ambiguous. This CDR3 is built from 14 residues. Germline V lookup: CDR1 MDHEN, CDR2 SYDVKM. V gave up 2 bases and J gave up 11 bases, with 18 bases separating them. The CDR3, as DNA: TGTGCCAGCAGTTTACGGGTCCCTCCAGGTGAGGCTTTCTTT. Translation: CASSLRVPPGEAFF.

The rearrangement joins TRBV29-1 to TRBJ2-3; 8 bases are a match to TRBD1. The V gene end was trimmed by 5 bases and the J gene end by 5 bases; junction bases not matched to a gene: 6. Per the germline V gene, CDR1 is SQVTM and CDR2 is ANQGSEA. The CDR3 is 13 amino acids. For the CDR3, the DNA is TGCAGCGTTCAAGGACAGGGTCAAGATACGCAGTATTTT. It encodes CSVQGQGQDTQYF.

J is TRBJ2-7 and V is TRBV6-6; 14 bases match TRBD2. With V trimmed by 6 bases and J by 4 bases, 8 bases remained unmatched. Germline V gene data show CDR1 as MNHNY and CDR2 as SVGAGI (reference sequence). The length of the CDR3 is 16 residues. The CDR3 spells CASSRGTSGRTYEQYF. Here the CDR3 DNA reads TGTGCCAGCAGCCGCGGGACTAGCGGGAGAACGTACGAGCAGTACTTC.

The genes are TRBV18 and TRBJ1-1; D remains unclear. The CDR3 sequence is 17 residues long. CDR1 and CDR2 (germline): KGHSH, LQKENI. Trimming removed 10 bases from V and 2 bases from J, with 26 bases in between. CDR3 nucleotides: TGTGCCACATTTCTCACACGTCTTCGAGGGAACAACACTGAAGCTTTCTTT. Protein product: CATFLTRLRGNNTEAFF.

V gene TRBV19 combines with J gene TRBJ1-5; 7 bases are shared with TRBD1. The CDR3 runs 17 residues. V was clipped by 6 bases and J by 3 bases; unmatched bases: 14. CDR1 and CDR2 from the germline V gene are LNHDA and SQIVND (reference sequence). As DNA, the CDR3 is TGTGCCAGTAGCCGTTTCAACCGGGACAGCCTCAATCAGCCCCAGCATTTT. This codes for CASSRFNRDSLNQPQHF.

The CDR3 protein is CAISDRARNTEAFF. In nucleotides, the CDR3 is TGTGCCATCTCTGACAGGGCCCGGAACACTGAAGCTTTCTTT. This rearrangement joins TRBV10-3 to TRBJ1-1, with 7 bases lining up with TRBD1. V was pared by 8 bases and J by 1 base, with 7 bases of the junction left unmatched. Germline V gives CDR1 ENHRY, CDR2 SYGVKD. The CDR3 extends over 14 amino acids.